This is a list of T cell receptor beta chains from one sample in a study of T cell changes during pregnancy in multiple sclerosis. The assay was immunoSEQ multiplex PCR, and TCRdb's table has in-frame clones only and misses some. The sample yields some 75,000 clones, 90% to 95% seen once. The sample was peripheral blood, taken in the second trimester of pregnancy. The source of these receptors is a female donor with multiple sclerosis, enrolled in a pregnancy study. Both conserved end residues are part of each CDR3. Fields, in order: clone size, V gene, J gene, D gene, CDR3 protein, CDR3 DNA. The D gene is left open where the match is weak. The size of a clone is reported for some rows only, either as once, few or many, or as a class for expanded clones.

-	TRBV7-8	TRBJ2-7	TRBD1	CASTWGQSSVYEQYF	TGTGCCAGCACCTGGGGACAGTCCTCTGTCTACGAGCAGTACTTC
-	TRBV7-2	TRBJ1-1	-	CASSAREGTNTEAFF	TGTGCCAGCAGCGCCCGGGAGGGGACGAACACTGAAGCTTTCTTT
-	TRBV19	TRBJ1-5	-	CASSVSLWSLQPQHF	TGTGCCAGTAGTGTGAGCCTTTGGTCGTTACAGCCCCAGCATTTT
-	TRBV25-1	TRBJ1-4	-	CASSFYTATNEKLFF	TGTGCCAGCAGTTTTTACACCGCAACTAATGAAAAACTGTTTTTT
-	TRBV4-1	TRBJ1-2	TRBD1	CASSQDRTGFLPGYTF	TGCGCCAGCAGCCAAGATCGGACAGGATTCCTCCCTGGCTACACCTTC
-	TRBV7-9	TRBJ1-4	-	CASSHRQDEKLFF	TGTGCCAGCAGTCACCGACAGGATGAAAAACTGTTTTTT
-	TRBV10-3	TRBJ1-2	-	CAIWNTDANYGYTF	TGTGCCATCTGGAACACAGATGCTAACTATGGCTACACCTTC
-	TRBV10-1	TRBJ1-1	-	CASSESGTNKAFF	TGCGCCAGCAGTGAGTCCGGGACAAACAAAGCTTTCTTT
-	TRBV15	TRBJ2-7	TRBD1	CATYPGTGYEQYF	TGTGCCACCTATCCCGGGACAGGGTACGAGCAGTACTTC
-	TRBV27	TRBJ1-2	TRBD1	CASSGAGGIFNYGYTF	TGTGCCAGCAGTGGAGCAGGGGGTATCTTTAACTATGGCTACACCTTC
-	TRBV5-5	TRBJ1-5	-	CASSLRGSGGPDQPQHF	TGTGCCAGCAGCTTGCGGGGATCCGGGGGGCCTGATCAGCCCCAGCATTTT
-	TRBV5-6	TRBJ1-4	-	CASSHDRTNNEKLFF	TGTGCCAGCAGCCACGACAGGACGAATAATGAAAAACTGTTTTTT
-	TRBV7-9	TRBJ1-1	TRBD1	CASSSRRTGPWGGSREAFF	TGTGCCAGCAGCTCCCGCAGGACAGGTCCTTGGGGTGGTTCGAGGGAAGCTTTCTTT
-	TRBV11-3	TRBJ2-7	TRBD1	CASSARTGAEQYF	TGTGCCAGCAGCGCCAGAACAGGGGCCGAGCAGTACTTC
-	TRBV25-1	TRBJ2-7	-	CASSGPGGETIYEQYF	TGTGCCAGCAGTGGACCAGGAGGGGAGACTATCTACGAGCAGTACTTC
-	TRBV7-9	TRBJ2-3	-	CASSSPPRQDTSTDTQYF	TGTGCCAGCAGCTCCCCCCCGCGACAGGATACTAGCACAGATACGCAGTATTTT
-	TRBV25-1	TRBJ2-1	TRBD1	CASRGQGSNEQFF	TGTGCCAGCAGGGGACAGGGCAGCAATGAGCAGTTCTTC
few	TRBV5-1	TRBJ1-2	TRBD1	CASSSTGGLGGYTF	TGCGCCAGCAGCTCCACAGGGGGCTTAGGTGGCTACACCTTC